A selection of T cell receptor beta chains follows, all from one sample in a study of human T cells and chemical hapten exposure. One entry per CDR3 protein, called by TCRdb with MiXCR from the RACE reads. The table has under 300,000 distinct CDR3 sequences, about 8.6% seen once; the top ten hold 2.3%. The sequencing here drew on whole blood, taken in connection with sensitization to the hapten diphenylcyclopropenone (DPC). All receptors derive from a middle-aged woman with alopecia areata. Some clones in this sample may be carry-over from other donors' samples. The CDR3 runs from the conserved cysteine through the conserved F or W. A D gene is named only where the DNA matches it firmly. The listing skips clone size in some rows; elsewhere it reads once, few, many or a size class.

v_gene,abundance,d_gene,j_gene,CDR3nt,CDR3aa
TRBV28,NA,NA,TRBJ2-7,TGTGCCAGCAGTAGGGACCTAGGGACCTACGAGCAGTACTTC,CASSRDLGTYEQYF
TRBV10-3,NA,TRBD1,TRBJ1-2,TGTGCCATCACTGGACAGGGGGCCTATGGCTACACCTTC,CAITGQGAYGYTF
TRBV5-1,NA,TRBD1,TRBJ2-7,TGCGCCAGCAGCTTGGATTCCCCCGGGACAGGGGGTTACGAGCAGTACTTC,CASSLDSPGTGGYEQYF
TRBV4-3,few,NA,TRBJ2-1,TGCGCCAGCAGCCAAGATAGGAGAGGCGAGCAGTTCTTC,CASSQDRRGEQFF
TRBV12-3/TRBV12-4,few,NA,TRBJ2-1,TGTGCCAGCAGTTTAGACGGTAGGTTAGTCGGCAATGAGCAGTTCTTC,CASSLDGRLVGNEQFF
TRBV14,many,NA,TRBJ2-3,TGTGCCAGCAGCCAAGATGGAAGGACAGATACGCAGTATTTT,CASSQDGRTDTQYF
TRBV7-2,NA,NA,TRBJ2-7,TGTGCCAGCAGCTTAGGCTCTCCCCGGGGTTACGAGCAGTACTTC,CASSLGSPRGYEQYF
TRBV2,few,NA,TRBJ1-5,TGTGCCAGCAGTGAAGCGGGCGGGAGGACTGTGAGCAATCAGCCCCAGCATTTT,CASSEAGGRTVSNQPQHF
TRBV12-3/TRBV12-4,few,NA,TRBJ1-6,TGTGCCAGCAGTCCGGACTTCCTTTCGTCACCCCTCCACTTT,CASSPDFLSSPLHF
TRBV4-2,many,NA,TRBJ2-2,TGTGCCAGCACTGCGCAGACTGGTGGCGGAAACACCGGGGAGCTGTTTTTT,CASTAQTGGGNTGELFF
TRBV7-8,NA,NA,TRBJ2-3,TGTGCCAGCAGCCTGACCCCCTCGGAGTGGGATACGCAGTATTTT,CASSLTPSEWDTQYF
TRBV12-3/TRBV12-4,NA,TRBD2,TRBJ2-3,TGTGCCAGCAGTCCTACTAGCGGGACGGGTACGCAGTATTTT,CASSPTSGTGTQYF
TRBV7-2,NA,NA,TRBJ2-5,TGTGCCAGCAGCCGGGTGGGTTCGTACGGAGAGACCCAGTACTTC,CASSRVGSYGETQYF
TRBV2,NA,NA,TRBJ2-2,TGTGCCAGCAGTGTCGGCAGTTACACCGGGGAGCTGTTTTTT,CASSVGSYTGELFF
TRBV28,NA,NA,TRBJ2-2,TGTGCCAGCCGAGCTGGAGGGAGTGAAACCGGGGAGCTGTTTTTT,CASRAGGSETGELFF
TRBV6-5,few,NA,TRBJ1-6,TGTGCCAGCAGTCCAATAGTGGGGAATTCACCCCTCCACTTT,CASSPIVGNSPLHF
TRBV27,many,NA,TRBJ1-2,TGTGCCAGCACGGCAGGGCGGAACTATGGCTACACCTTC,CASTAGRNYGYTF
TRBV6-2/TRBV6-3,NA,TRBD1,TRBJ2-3,TGTGCCAGCACTCTGGGACAGGGCGGCACGCAGTATTTT,CASTLGQGGTQYF
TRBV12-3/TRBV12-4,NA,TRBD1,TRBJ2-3,TGTGCCAGCACCCACGACAGGGCTAGCACAGATACGCAGTATTTT,CASTHDRASTDTQYF
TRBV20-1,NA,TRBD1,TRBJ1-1,TGCAGTGCTAGATTGGGACAGGGGAACACTGAAGCTTTCTTT,CSARLGQGNTEAFF
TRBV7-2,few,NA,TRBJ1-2,TGTGCCAGCAGCTCCCTTTCCACGGTAGGCAGAGATGGCTACACCTTC,CASSSLSTVGRDGYTF
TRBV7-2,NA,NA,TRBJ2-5,TGTGCCAGCAGCCCTCCTAGAGAGACCCAGTACTTC,CASSPPRETQYF
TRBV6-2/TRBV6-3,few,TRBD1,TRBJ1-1,TGTGCCAGCAGTCTCGACAGGGGTTGGGGGGGAACTGAAGCTTTCTTT,CASSLDRGWGGTEAFF
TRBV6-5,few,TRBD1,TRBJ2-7,TGTGCCAGCAGCTACAGGACAGGGCAAACCTACGAGCAGTACTTC,CASSYRTGQTYEQYF